The source of this T cell receptor (beta chain) is a study of T-cell memory formation after mild COVID-19 (dated by TCRdb to the early 2020s). About the full investigation: Most TCR sequence clusters were specific to one of the two donors. T-cell clones expanding and contracting after mild COVID-19 in two donors were tracked by longitudinal TCRalpha and TCRbeta repertoire sequencing. The cohort comprised two young, previously healthy adult volunteers, one female and one male. On the study overall, not on this receptor specifically: The detection of some responding clones in pre-infection memory suggests that pre-existing cross-reactive memory T cells joined the SARS-CoV-2 response. Clones contracting from day 15 to 85 had balanced CD4/CD8 phenotypes, while a second wave expanding from day 15 to 37 was biased towards CD4+. Contracting CD4+ clones were found mainly in CM and EM memory subsets, while CD8+ clones were enriched in EMRA. SARS-CoV-2 specificity of the second-wave clones peaking on day 37 was not confirmed. The study included only a couple of mild cases, and larger cohorts that include severe cases with pre-infection samples were judged to be necessary.

Ficoll-Paque density gradient centrifugation was the method used to isolate PBMCs. On this clonotype itself: There is no known antigen for this receptor. Base qualities are not at hand, and no much larger clone is one base apart.

From cysteine to phenylalanine, the CDR3 is 16 amino acids long. This entry keeps only the CDR3 DNA: 48 bases, framed from base 1. V is shortened by 5 bases, J by 5 bases, and the region joining them spans 20 bases. The germline V gene yields SGHTA for CDR1 and FQGNSA for CDR2. The sequencing machine was an Illumina NovaSeq 6000. Using 5'RACE with constant-segment primers, TCRalpha and TCRbeta cDNA libraries were constructed, with sample barcodes and unique molecular identifiers added in the process. RNA was extracted from every sample with Trizol reagent. Amplification of the libraries took two PCR steps, and the second step added a second sample barcode plus Illumina TruSeq adapters. Sequencing of libraries was performed on an Illumina NovaSeq with 2 x 150 bp paired-end reads. The original pipeline was this. Reads were demultiplexed and collapsed into UMI-guided consensus sequences with migec v1.2.7. Using mixcr v2.1.11, UMI consensuses were aligned to TRA and TRB V and J templates and then assembled into clonotypes. Expanded or contracted clonotypes were those called significant by both edgeR and NoisET, with noise models trained on biological replicates. edgeR calls used a false discovery rate-adjusted p below 0.01 and a log2 fold-change threshold of 1. As an exploratory analysis of dynamics, max-normalized trajectories of the 1000 most abundant clonotypes were examined with PCA combined with hierarchical clustering. Separately sequenced CD4+ and CD8+ repertoires were used to assign the CD4 or CD8 phenotype of responding clones. TCRdb trimmed the raw reads at Q25, called clones with MiXCR and kept productive beta chains. Rows matching on CDR3 protein sequence are summarized as one entry with the most common DNA and genes. The V and J calls, along with clone size, are taken from TCRdb and not from the paper's own processing. The sample has approximately 240,000 distinct CDR3 sequences on record, about a sixth of them singletons. The ten biggest clones cover approximately 3.5% of the sample.

This TCR was sampled from a man aged 18 to 30 who had mild COVID-19 (a few samples of this study predate the infection). The sample titles of this study are shuffled in the database, so cell type and time point are left out; the donor was told from shared clones. The sequencing input was PBMCs or a T cell subset sorted from them (not recorded which). The chain is assembled from TRBV7-2 and TRBJ2-3; TRBD1 is possibly the D segment (6 matching bases). The CDR3 region has the sequence CASSPDSFSKLDTQYF. The DNA reads as follows: TGTGCCAGCAGCCCGGACAGTTTCAGTAAGCTAGATACGCAGTATTTT.